The rows below give T cell receptor beta chains drawn from one sample of a study of T cell responses to AZD1222 COVID-19 vaccine. Sequencing was performed with immunoSEQ multiplex PCR; in TCRdb, only in-frame clones are kept and a portion is missing. In the table there are about 100,000 clones, less than 90% of which are singletons. The starting material was peripheral blood, obtained on day 0 of AZD1222 vaccination. The receptors derive from an adult in good health. CDR3s include the opening cysteine and the closing phenylalanine or tryptophan. Each record gives: J gene, CDR3 length, V gene, CDR3 protein.

J: TRBJ2-1; length: 13; V: TRBV7-9; CDR3: CASSLRDYNEQFF
J: TRBJ1-4; length: 15; V: TRBV7-9; CDR3: CASSFEGQLNEKLFF
J: TRBJ2-7; length: 15; V: TRBV3-1/TRBV3-2; CDR3: CASSRAMGQKYEQYF
J: TRBJ1-1; length: 14; V: TRBV29-1; CDR3: CSVRGPLGGTEAFF
J: TRBJ1-2; length: 15; V: TRBV5-1; CDR3: CASSYGTARADGYTF
J: TRBJ1-2; length: 14; V: TRBV6-5; CDR3: CASRRGQGSYGYTF
J: TRBJ2-3; length: 16; V: TRBV12-5; CDR3: CASGLVLSGQGDTQYF
J: TRBJ1-1; length: 15; V: TRBV5-1; CDR3: CASSLEAGSDTEAFF
J: TRBJ1-1; length: 12; V: TRBV6-5; CDR3: CASSQGHTEAFF
J: TRBJ2-4; length: 15; V: TRBV4-2; CDR3: CASSQVSGAGDIQYF
J: TRBJ2-3; length: 13; V: TRBV24-1; CDR3: CATRERGTDTQYF
J: TRBJ1-1; length: 14; V: TRBV7-9; CDR3: CASSFSGNHTEAFF
J: TRBJ1-4; length: 14; V: TRBV5-1; CDR3: CASSLTDFREKLFF
J: TRBJ2-7; length: 16; V: TRBV4-2; CDR3: CASSPKYDRSSYEQYF
J: TRBJ1-6; length: 14; V: TRBV25-1; CDR3: CASSQTGGLSPLHF
J: TRBJ2-1; length: 15; V: TRBV18; CDR3: CASTLAGSSYNEQFF
J: TRBJ1-1; length: 15; V: TRBV30; CDR3: CAWSEGVGLNTEAFF
J: TRBJ1-6; length: 14; V: TRBV20-1; CDR3: CSASEDRYNSPLHF
J: TRBJ1-4; length: 11; V: TRBV30; CDR3: CAWSLIEKLFF
J: TRBJ2-1; length: 15; V: TRBV9; CDR3: CASSAGLAGAYEQFF
J: TRBJ1-3; length: 16; V: TRBV5-1; CDR3: CASSLPGTGIGNTIYF
J: TRBJ2-2; length: 14; V: TRBV18; CDR3: CASSLSSLTGELFF
J: TRBJ2-7; length: 15; V: TRBV29-1; CDR3: CSVRTSGGPSYEQYF
J: TRBJ2-7; length: 12; V: TRBV5-1; CDR3: CASAPDVYEQYF
J: TRBJ2-7; length: 12; V: TRBV12-3/TRBV12-4; CDR3: CASSLVSYEQYF
J: TRBJ2-4; length: 17; V: TRBV19; CDR3: CASSIGTVKKLLNIQYF
J: TRBJ1-1; length: 12; V: TRBV6-1; CDR3: CASSFGETEAFF
J: TRBJ1-5; length: 14; V: TRBV6-4; CDR3: CASSARVGVQPQHF
J: TRBJ2-7; length: 16; V: TRBV5-1; CDR3: CASTAPGGQLPYEQYF
J: TRBJ1-2; length: 14; V: TRBV7-2; CDR3: CASSFWGGNYGYTF
J: TRBJ1-5; length: 16; V: TRBV11-2; CDR3: CASSQGQGHSNQPQHF
J: TRBJ1-6; length: 14; V: TRBV5-4; CDR3: CASSTGQTNSPLHF
J: TRBJ2-7; length: 13; V: TRBV19; CDR3: CASSTSGVVEQYF
J: TRBJ1-5; length: 13; V: TRBV24-1; CDR3: CATSDFSGQPQHF
J: TRBJ2-1; length: 14; V: TRBV6-5; CDR3: CASSYTSSYNEQFF
J: TRBJ2-3; length: 17; V: TRBV18; CDR3: CASSPPSGGLHTDTQYF
J: TRBJ1-4; length: 13; V: TRBV7-2; CDR3: CASSGQINEKLFF